The 29 T cell receptor beta chains reported below all come from one sample, sequenced in a study of CD8+ T cells in alopecia areata. Extraction and reverse transcription of RNA yielded cDNA as the sequencing template. Profiled with immunoSEQ multiplex PCR; TCRdb holds only in-frame clones, not every one. This table has approximately 150,000 clones, roughly 66% appearing once. Here the sequenced sample was CD8+ T cells sorted from blood, taken at week 0. These receptors were taken from a human donor with alopecia areata.

The chain uses TRBV7-2 and TRBJ2-1; D perhaps matches TRBD1 (5 bases). Per germline, CDR1 SGHTA and CDR2 FQGNSA. The CDR3 runs 15 residues. V lost 1 base and J lost 7, with 14 bases in between. CDR3 residues: CASSLEGAFGNEQFF. CDR3 DNA sequence: TGTGCCAGCAGCTTAGAAGGGGCCTTCGGGAATGAGCAGTTCTTC.

The CDR3 DNA follows: TGTGCCAGCAGTCGAATCCTCCCCCGAGCCTACGAGCAGTACTTC. Protein sequence: CASSRILPRAYEQYF. The chain carries TRBV7-9 and TRBJ2-7, with no clear D. The germline V gene has CDR1 SEHNR and CDR2 FQNEAQ (reference sequence). The V and J ends lost 6 bases and 2 bases respectively, with 17 bases between them. The CDR3 loop spans 15 amino acids.

The V and J genes are TRBV4-1 and TRBJ1-5; tentatively, D is TRBD1 (6 bases). There are 16 residues in the CDR3. Germline CDR1 and CDR2: MGHRA and YSYEKL. Trimming took 4 bases from V and 1 from J, leaving 14 bases between them. CDR3 coding DNA: TGCGCCAGCAGCCCAAAGGGGGAGAGGAGCAATCAGCCCCAGCATTTT. Protein product: CASSPKGERSNQPQHF.

This clone was recorded once. The genes are TRBV11-3 and TRBJ2-3; D not resolved. Trimming stripped 5 bases from V and 1 base from J, with 10 bases between. CDR1 is SGHNT, CDR2 YENEEA, per germline. The CDR3 length is 14 residues. CDR3 sequence (DNA): TGTGCCAGCAGCCCCCTACGGGGCACAGATACGCAGTATTTT. It codes for CASSPLRGTDTQYF. The whole variable domain, filled in from reference TRBV11-3 and TRBJ2-3, reads EAGVVQSPRYKIIEKKQPVAFWCNPISGHNTLYWYLQNLGQGPELLIRYENEEAVDDSQLPKDRFSAERLKGVDSTLKIQPAELGDSAVYLCASSPLRGTDTQYFGPGTRLTVL.

The chain carries TRBV27 and TRBJ1-5; D unclear. Trimming pared 10 bases from V and 2 bases from J, leaving 9 bases between. CDR1 is MNHEY and CDR2 is SMNVEV in the germline V gene (reference sequence). This CDR3 region has 12 residues. This CDR3 reads CATRNGNQPQHF. The DNA of the CDR3 is TGTGCCACCAGGAACGGCAATCAGCCCCAGCATTTT.

Only a few counts were recorded for this clone. The rearrangement uses TRBV4-2 and TRBJ2-2; D perhaps matches TRBD2 (6 bases). The germline gives CDR1 LGHNA, CDR2 YNFKEQ. Trimming pared 4 bases from V and 7 bases from J, leaving 22 bases between. CDR3 length equals 17 residues. The CDR3 sequence: CASSPRGQGGGVGELFF. CDR3 DNA: TGTGCCAGCAGCCCCCGCGGGCAGGGAGGTGGTGTCGGGGAGCTGTTTTTT.

J is TRBJ2-7 and V is TRBV11-2, with D maybe TRBD1 (5 bases). Trimming stripped 2 bases from V and 9 bases from J, with 11 bases between. Germline V gene data show CDR1 as SGHAT and CDR2 as FQNNGV. The CDR3 has 12 residues. The CDR3: CASSLQGRVQYF. CDR3 in DNA: TGTGCCAGCAGCTTACAGGGTAGAGTGCAGTACTTC. The full variable domain, completed using reference TRBV11-2 and TRBJ2-7, is EAGVAQSPRYKIIEKRQSVAFWCNPISGHATLYWYQQILGQGPKLLIQFQNNGVVDDSQLPKDRFSAERLKGVDSTLKIQPAKLEDSAVYLCASSLQGRVQYFGPGTRLTVT.

V gene TRBV9 combines with J gene TRBJ2-1; TRBD2 matches 7 bases. CDR3 length equals 15 residues. CDR1 SGDLS and CDR2 YYNGEE come from the germline V gene. V trimming: 3 bases; J trimming: 7 bases; junction bases outside the gene matches: 10. The CDR3 region is CASSATGTTSNEQFF. The CDR3 nucleotides read TGTGCCAGCAGCGCAACCGGGACTACCTCAAATGAGCAGTTCTTC.

CDR3 sequence reads: CATFGQNYGYTF. The CDR3 DNA follows: TGTGCCACCTTCGGACAGAACTATGGCTACACCTTC. The chain uses TRBV6-5 and TRBJ1-2, with a weak D call TRBD1 (6 bases). This CDR3 has 12 amino acids. Germline V CDR1 and CDR2: MNHEY, SVGAGI. V was pared by 10 bases and J by 2 bases, with 11 bases between.

The V and J genes are TRBV13 and TRBJ1-1, with unresolved D. The V end was cut by 7 bases, the J end by 2 bases, with 17 bases between. The CDR3 runs 15 residues. Germline CDR1 is PRHDT and CDR2 is FYEKMQ (reference sequence). CDR3 coding DNA: TGTGCCAGCAACATAGGAGGTAGGATTAACACTGAAGCTTTCTTT. Translated, it gives CASNIGGRINTEAFF. The full variable domain, with the rest looked up from reference TRBV13 and TRBJ1-1, is AAGVIQSPRHLIKEKRETATLKCYPIPRHDTVYWYQQGPGQDPQFLISFYEKMQSDKGSIPDRFSAQQFSDYHSELNMSSLELGDSALYFCASNIGGRINTEAFFGQGTRLTVV.

CDR3 residues: CASSGGGAGTDTQYF. CDR3 nucleotide sequence: TGTGCCAGCAGCGGCGGGGGGGCCGGCACAGATACGCAGTATTTT. The V and J genes are TRBV5-6 and TRBJ2-3; 9 bases match TRBD2. With V trimmed by 4 bases and J by 1 base, 4 bases remained unmatched. In germline, CDR1 is SGHDT, CDR2 YYEEEE. There are 15 residues in the CDR3.

The rearrangement uses TRBV6-6 and TRBJ2-7, with D hard to call. V dropped 5 bases and J dropped 3 bases, with 8 bases sitting between them. Germline V gives CDR1 MNHNY, CDR2 SVGAGI (reference sequence). The CDR3 runs 12 residues. For the CDR3, the DNA is TGTGCCAGCAGTCTAAATAGCTACGAGCAGTACTTC. The encoded protein is CASSLNSYEQYF.

The chain carries TRBV30 and TRBJ1-1, with D uncertain. Per germline, CDR1 GTSNPN and CDR2 SVGIG (reference sequence). CDR3 length: 10 amino acids. The germline V and J ends were trimmed by 5 bases and 6 bases, with 7 bases remaining between them. Here the CDR3 DNA reads TGTGCCTGGGGCCTCCCTGAAGCTTTCTTT. Translation gives CAWGLPEAFF.

The chain carries TRBV30 and TRBJ1-3; D is ambiguous. V lost 1 base and J lost 5, with 0 bases in between. CDR1 is GTSNPN, CDR2 SVGIG, per germline (reference sequence). The CDR3 contains 10 residues. CDR3 amino acids: CAWSGNTIYF. The CDR3 coding sequence is TGTGCCTGGAGTGGAAACACCATATATTTT.

As for this clone: The sample has other DNA sequences that encode this CDR3 too. The chain carries TRBV7-9 and TRBJ2-7, with D uncertain. The CDR3 extends over 13 amino acids. Germline CDR1 is SEHNR and CDR2 is FQNEAQ (reference sequence). V lost 5 bases, J lost 3 bases, and 11 bases lay in between. This chain's CDR3 is CASSLGESYEQYF. The CDR3 coding sequence is TGTGCCAGCAGCCTAGGCGAAAGCTACGAGCAGTACTTC.

This rearrangement joins TRBV13 to TRBJ2-3; TRBD2 aligns across 12 bases. Germline values: CDR1 PRHDT, CDR2 FYEKMQ (reference sequence). The CDR3 spans 16 residues. V gave up 3 bases and J gave up 4 bases; unmatched junction bases: 5. The CDR3 protein is CASSFPSGGAPDTQYF. DNA of the CDR3: TGTGCCAGCAGCTTCCCTAGCGGGGGGGCCCCAGATACGCAGTATTTT.

This chain links TRBV6-5 with TRBJ2-5; D is possibly TRBD1 (6 bases). The CDR3 extends over 16 amino acids. The germline gives CDR1 MNHEY, CDR2 SVGAGI. Trimming shortened V by 2 bases and J by 2 bases, and 15 bases separated the two germline ends. The DNA for the CDR3 is TGTGCCAGCAGTTACGCCCATGGGCAGGGGCAAGAGACCCAGTACTTC. It encodes CASSYAHGQGQETQYF.

This chain uses TRBV5-1 with TRBJ1-1; D remains unclear. V lost 4 bases, J lost 3 bases, and 4 bases lay in between. The germline gives CDR1 SGHRS, CDR2 YFSETQ. The CDR3 has 11 amino acids. The CDR3 region is CASSGDTEAFF. CDR3 nucleotide sequence: TGCGCCAGCAGCGGGGACACTGAAGCTTTCTTT.

The chain is built from TRBV7-9 and TRBJ2-5; the match to TRBD1 covers 7 bases. CDR3 length: 14 residues. Germline CDR1 and CDR2: SEHNR and FQNEAQ (reference sequence). Trimming removed 6 bases from V and 3 bases from J; junction bases left unmatched: 7. The CDR3 sequence is CASRRGQTKETQYF. The CDR3 coding sequence is TGTGCCAGCAGGAGGGGACAGACGAAAGAGACCCAGTACTTC.

This clone was picked up a small number of times. V and J are TRBV7-8 and TRBJ2-6; tentative D call: TRBD2 (6 bases). Between the trimmed V and J ends, which lost 4 bases and 0 bases, there was a span of 22 bases. CDR1 and CDR2 from the germline V gene are SGHVS and FQNEAQ. This CDR3 comprises 20 residues. The CDR3 sequence: CASSSPRGVGGLSGANVLTF. The DNA of the CDR3 is TGTGCCAGCAGCTCCCCCCGCGGGGTGGGGGGTCTCTCTGGGGCCAACGTCCTGACTTTC.

The chain uses TRBV27 and TRBJ1-2; TRBD1 is a possible D gene (5 bases). CDR3 length: 15 residues. V lost 3 bases to trimming and J lost 3 bases, with 14 bases between them. Germline V lookup: CDR1 MNHEY, CDR2 SMNVEV (reference sequence). DNA for the CDR3: TGTGCCAGCAGTTTTCGGCAGGGAGGGGACTATGGCTACACCTTC. It codes for CASSFRQGGDYGYTF.

The CDR3, as DNA: TGTGCCAGCAGCTCAACTTCCTCCTACGAGCAGTACTTC. It specifies CASSSTSSYEQYF. The V gene is TRBV27, the J gene TRBJ2-7; D is uncertain. Trimming cost V 6 bases and J 0 bases, with 9 bases left between them. Germline V gives CDR1 MNHEY, CDR2 SMNVEV (reference sequence). The CDR3 is made up of 13 amino acids.

The chain uses TRBV9 and TRBJ2-6; 7 bases line up with TRBD1. V gave up 4 bases and J gave up 3 bases; unmatched junction bases: 10. This CDR3 has 17 residues. Germline CDR1 is SGDLS and CDR2 is YYNGEE. The CDR3 protein is CASSFRDSLDGANVLTF. Written as DNA, the CDR3 is TGTGCCAGCAGCTTCCGGGACAGCCTCGATGGGGCCAACGTCCTGACTTTC.

The chain couples TRBV5-8 to TRBJ2-2; no firm D call. Deletions cut 4 bases from V and 0 bases from J, with 16 bases between. Germline assignment: CDR1 SGHTS and CDR2 YDEGEE. This CDR3 has 17 residues. CDR3 protein: CASSPGVMNANTGELFF. CDR3 sequence (DNA): TGTGCCAGCAGCCCAGGAGTGATGAACGCGAACACCGGGGAGCTGTTTTTT.

The rearrangement joins TRBV29-1 to TRBJ2-7, with a possible D match to TRBD1 (7 bases). The CDR3 has 13 amino acids. V was shortened by 7 bases and J by 2 bases, with 15 bases between the two germline ends. Per the germline V gene, CDR1 is SQVTM and CDR2 is ANQGSEA. This CDR3 reads CSGAGQNAYEQYF. In DNA, the CDR3 is TGCAGCGGGGCGGGACAGAATGCCTACGAGCAGTACTTC.

The chain links TRBV27 to TRBJ1-5; D is unresolved. V gave up 6 bases and J gave up 2 bases, with 5 bases separating them. This CDR3 spans 12 amino acids. Germline V gene data show CDR1 as MNHEY and CDR2 as SMNVEV (reference sequence). The CDR3 DNA reads as TGTGCCAGCAGCCGTGGCAATCAGCCCCAGCATTTT. It encodes CASSRGNQPQHF.

The chain links TRBV11-2 to TRBJ2-3; 8 bases match TRBD1. Germline CDR1 SGHAT, CDR2 FQNNGV. Trimming at V came to 4 bases and at J to 2 bases, leaving 11 bases not matched to a gene. The CDR3 extends over 17 amino acids. For the CDR3, the DNA is TGTGCCAGCAGCTCCGTGCTTTGGGACAGGACCACAGATACGCAGTATTTT. Amino acid sequence: CASSSVLWDRTTDTQYF.

As DNA, the CDR3 is TGTGCCAGCAGCACCCTATCGATGACAGAAGCCAAAAACATTCAGTACTTC. Protein sequence: CASSTLSMTEAKNIQYF. The rearrangement uses TRBV7-9 and TRBJ2-4; D might be TRBD1 (5 bases). Germline V gives CDR1 SEHNR, CDR2 FQNEAQ (reference sequence). The CDR3 loop spans 17 amino acids. Between the trimmed V and J ends, which lost 5 bases and 0 bases, there was a span of 17 bases. The full variable domain, in which reference TRBV7-9 and TRBJ2-4 provide the parts outside the CDR3, is DTGVSQNPRHKITKRGQNVTFRCDPISEHNRLYWYRQTLGQGPEFLTYFQNEAQLEKSRLLSDRFSAERPKGSFSTLEIQRTEQGDSAMYLCASSTLSMTEAKNIQYFGAGTRLSVL.

The CDR3 DNA reads TGTGCCACCCTCGGTGCGGGGGCGGAGACCCAGTACTTC. It codes for CATLGAGAETQYF. The chain is built from TRBV15 and TRBJ2-5; tentatively, D is TRBD2 (7 bases). CDR3 length: 13 amino acids. Trimming cost V 8 bases and J 5 bases, with 15 bases left between them. CDR1 and CDR2 from the germline V gene are LNHNV and YYDKDF (reference sequence).